The rows below give T cell receptor beta chains drawn from one sample of a study of PD-1 blockade in classical Hodgkin lymphoma. Sequencing used immunoSEQ multiplex PCR; TCRdb keeps in-frame clones, though not all of them. The sample includes under 15,000 clones, 84% seen only once; the top ten take roughly 25%. This specimen consisted of peripheral blood mononuclear cells (PBMCs), obtained at baseline. The source of these receptors is a human donor with classical Hodgkin lymphoma. Each CDR3 is given with its conserved first and last residue. The D gene is left open where the match is weak. Clone sizes are given selectively: once, few, many, or a class where the clone is expanded.

D gene,V gene,clone size,J gene,CDR3 protein,CDR3 DNA
.,TRBV9,.,TRBJ2-1,CASSPRPLAREQFF,TGTGCCAGCAGCCCCCGCCCCCTAGCGCGGGAGCAGTTCTTC
.,TRBV5-1,.,TRBJ2-5,CASSLQGETQYF,TGCGCCAGCAGCTTGCAAGGGGAGACCCAGTACTTC
.,TRBV28,.,TRBJ2-1,CASRLSFGHEQFF,TGTGCCAGCAGACTCAGTTTCGGTCATGAGCAGTTCTTC
.,TRBV11-2,.,TRBJ2-2,CASSPYRPDTGELFF,TGTGCCAGCAGCCCGTATAGGCCGGACACCGGGGAGCTGTTTTTT
.,TRBV11-3,.,TRBJ2-1,CASSLGAGNNEQFF,TGTGCCAGCAGCTTAGGGGCAGGGAACAATGAGCAGTTCTTC
TRBD1,TRBV27,.,TRBJ2-5,CASGHRGLQETQYF,TGTGCCAGCGGCCACAGGGGCCTACAAGAGACCCAGTACTTC
.,TRBV5-1,.,TRBJ2-5,CASSLVPGGQETQYF,TGCGCCAGCAGCTTGGTCCCAGGAGGGCAAGAGACCCAGTACTTC
.,TRBV6-5,.,TRBJ2-3,CASSRDHSDTQYF,TGTGCCAGCAGCAGGGACCATTCAGATACGCAGTATTTT
TRBD2,TRBV7-2,.,TRBJ2-1,CASSLVLAGGHEQFF,TGTGCCAGCAGCTTAGTACTAGCGGGAGGGCATGAGCAGTTCTTC
.,TRBV30,.,TRBJ1-1,CAWSRGGSTEAFF,TGTGCCTGGAGTCGGGGGGGAAGCACTGAAGCTTTCTTT
.,TRBV5-8,.,TRBJ2-7,CASSLLDGNF,TGTGCCAGCAGCTTACTCGACGGCAACTTC
.,TRBV5-1,.,TRBJ2-6,CASSHIVLRSGANVLTF,TGCGCCAGCAGCCACATAGTATTGCGCTCTGGGGCCAACGTCCTGACTTTC
.,TRBV7-9,.,TRBJ1-4,CASSISWGGIEKLFF,TGTGCCAGCAGCATTAGCTGGGGGGGGATTGAAAAACTGTTTTTT
TRBD2,TRBV6-1,.,TRBJ2-2,CASSGLAGGNTGELFF,TGTGCCAGCAGTGGACTAGCGGGGGGGAACACCGGGGAGCTGTTTTTT
.,TRBV7-2,few,TRBJ2-7,CASSLTHRHGEQYF,TGTGCCAGCAGCTTAACCCACCGGCATGGGGAGCAGTACTTC
.,TRBV6-6,few,TRBJ1-3,CASSYTFIASGNTIYF,TGTGCCAGCAGTTACACTTTTATCGCTTCTGGAAACACCATATATTTT
.,TRBV7-2,.,TRBJ2-4,CASSSWVENIQYF,TGTGCCAGCAGCTCATGGGTGGAAAACATTCAGTACTTC
.,TRBV27,.,TRBJ1-5,CASSLSSRADQPQHF,TGTGCCAGCAGTTTATCTTCCCGGGCGGATCAGCCCCAGCATTTT
.,TRBV4-2,.,TRBJ2-2,CASSQEQGNTGELFF,TGTGCCAGCAGCCAAGAACAGGGGAACACCGGGGAGCTGTTTTTT
TRBD1,TRBV2,few,TRBJ1-2,CASSEQGDYGYTF,TGTGCCAGCAGTGAACAGGGGGACTATGGCTACACCTTC
.,TRBV18,.,TRBJ2-1,CASSPRVQDNEQFF,TGTGCCAGCTCACCACGAGTGCAAGACAATGAGCAGTTCTTC
.,TRBV4-3,.,TRBJ2-5,CASSQDFPQETQYF,TGCGCCAGCAGCCAAGATTTCCCCCAAGAGACCCAGTACTTC
.,TRBV5-5,.,TRBJ2-7,CASSAGSKPQEQYF,TGTGCCAGCAGCGCCGGGAGTAAACCCCAAGAGCAGTACTTC
TRBD1,TRBV10-3,.,TRBJ1-5,CAIWTGQLHQPQHF,TGTGCCATCTGGACGGGACAGCTTCATCAGCCCCAGCATTTT
.,TRBV30,.,TRBJ2-2,CAWSVGRTGELFF,TGTGCCTGGAGTGTGGGACGAACCGGGGAGCTGTTTTTT
.,TRBV4-3,.,TRBJ1-2,CASSQEWQGYGYTF,TGCGCCAGCAGCCAAGAGTGGCAGGGCTATGGCTACACCTTC
.,TRBV29-1,.,TRBJ2-5,CSVGDLQETQYF,TGCAGCGTTGGGGACTTACAAGAGACCCAGTACTTC
.,TRBV19,.,TRBJ1-2,CASSIRGINYGYTF,TGTGCCAGTAGTATCAGAGGGATTAACTATGGCTACACCTTC
TRBD1,TRBV4-3,.,TRBJ1-5,CASSQVQGGQPQHF,TGCGCCAGCAGCCAAGTGCAGGGGGGGCAGCCCCAGCATTTT
.,TRBV19,few,TRBJ2-3,CASSIRRDTDTQYF,TGTGCCAGTAGTATCCGGCGAGACACAGATACGCAGTATTTT
.,TRBV5-4,.,TRBJ1-6,CASSSGLSALNSPLHF,TGTGCCAGCAGTTCTGGACTGTCTGCGCTGAATTCACCCCTCCACTTT
TRBD2,TRBV19,.,TRBJ2-1,CASSIELAGGGEQFF,TGTGCCAGTAGTATCGAACTAGCGGGAGGGGGCGAGCAGTTCTTC
.,TRBV5-4,.,TRBJ2-1,CASSFGREQFF,TGTGCCAGCAGCTTCGGGCGGGAGCAGTTCTTC
.,TRBV7-6,.,TRBJ2-2,CASSLQSTGELFF,TGTGCCAGCAGCTTGCAGTCCACCGGGGAGCTGTTTTTT
.,TRBV6-5,.,TRBJ1-4,CASRPGTTNEKLFF,TGTGCCTCACGTCCAGGGACTACAAATGAAAAACTGTTTTTT
TRBD2,TRBV4-3,once,TRBJ2-2,CASSQDRSGANTGELFF,TGCGCCAGCAGCCAAGATCGGAGCGGGGCGAACACCGGGGAGCTGTTTTTT
.,TRBV27,.,TRBJ2-1,CASSFRRLGSYNEQFF,TGTGCCAGCAGTTTTAGGCGGCTGGGATCATACAATGAGCAGTTCTTC
.,TRBV19,.,TRBJ1-6,CASSIEGRSYNSPLHF,TGTGCCAGTAGTATAGAGGGGAGATCCTATAATTCACCCCTCCACTTT
TRBD1,TRBV19,.,TRBJ2-2,CASSNRGLNTGELFF,TGTGCCAGTAGTAACAGGGGATTGAACACCGGGGAGCTGTTTTTT
.,TRBV6-5,.,TRBJ1-4,CASRHATNEKLFF,TGTGCCAGCAGGCACGCAACTAATGAAAAACTGTTTTTT
TRBD1,TRBV10-3,.,TRBJ2-7,CAISESWTGGCEQYF,TGTGCCATCAGTGAGTCCTGGACAGGGGGTTGCGAGCAGTACTTC